The rows below give T cell receptor beta chains drawn from one sample of a study of early T cells in non-severe SARS-CoV-2 infection. Each CDR3 protein gets one entry after TCRdb re-called the 5' RACE reads with MiXCR. The sample lists some 60,000 distinct CDR3 sequences, over 7.5% seen once, with around 8.6% in the top ten. The specimen sequenced was whole blood. Receptor source: an adult who was a healthcare worker with PCR-confirmed SARS-CoV-2 infection or an uninfected control (not recorded which). CDR3s include the opening cysteine and the closing phenylalanine or tryptophan. The D gene is left open where the match is weak. Some rows mark clone size as missing; the rest say once, few, many or name a class of expanded clone.

DNA: TGTGCCAGCAGCGACGGGACAACCGGCTACACTGAGCAGTTCTTC
CDR3: CASSDGTTGYTEQFF
size: few
J: TRBJ2-1
D: -
V: TRBV11-2

DNA: TGTGCCAGCAGTTACGGGGGCACGGCGGGCCAGCCCCAGCATTTT
CDR3: CASSYGGTAGQPQHF
size: many
J: TRBJ1-5
D: -
V: TRBV6-2/TRBV6-3

DNA: TGTGCCAGTAGTCCCCGGGGAGCGGGAGTGAACGAGCAGTACTTC
CDR3: CASSPRGAGVNEQYF
size: -
J: TRBJ2-7
D: TRBD2
V: TRBV19

DNA: TGTGCCAGCAGGGAGACAGGGAAGATAACTAGCACAGATACGCAGTATTTT
CDR3: CASRETGKITSTDTQYF
size: many
J: TRBJ2-3
D: TRBD1
V: TRBV6-1

DNA: TGTGCCAGCAGTGCCGTTCTGTGGGGTCAAGAGACCCAGTACTTC
CDR3: CASSAVLWGQETQYF
size: -
J: TRBJ2-5
D: -
V: TRBV6-1

DNA: TGTGCCAGCAGCTTAGAAGCGGGGAACAATGAGCAGTTCTTC
CDR3: CASSLEAGNNEQFF
size: -
J: TRBJ2-1
D: TRBD2
V: TRBV7-6

DNA: TGTGCCAGCAGCCTCCCCCTCGATACGCAGTATTTT
CDR3: CASSLPLDTQYF
size: few
J: TRBJ2-3
D: -
V: TRBV7-6

DNA: TGCAGTGCCGGTATTCCGGGACAGGCTAATTCACCCCTCCACTTT
CDR3: CSAGIPGQANSPLHF
size: many
J: TRBJ1-6
D: TRBD1
V: TRBV20-1

DNA: TGTGCCAAAATACAGGATCTGAACACTGAAGCTTTCTTT
CDR3: CAKIQDLNTEAFF
size: many
J: TRBJ1-1
D: -
V: TRBV7-9

DNA: TGCGCCAGCAGCCAAGTCGAGCGTCGGGCTGAAGCTTTCTTT
CDR3: CASSQVERRAEAFF
size: many
J: TRBJ1-1
D: -
V: TRBV4-3

DNA: TGTGCCAGCAGCCCCCGACAGATAGTCTATGGCTACACCTTC
CDR3: CASSPRQIVYGYTF
size: many
J: TRBJ1-2
D: -
V: TRBV3-1

DNA: TGCGCCAGCAGCTTGGCGGGGACAGGGGGGCCGTTTTCGGGTCCGAGTTCGTTC
CDR3: CASSLAGTGGPFSGPSSF
size: many
J: TRBJ1-2
D: TRBD1
V: TRBV5-1

DNA: TGTGCCAGCAGCTTCGAAGCGGGAAAACTGTTTTTT
CDR3: CASSFEAGKLFF
size: -
J: TRBJ1-4
D: -
V: TRBV7-9

DNA: TGTGCCAGCAGCTCCTCGGACATGGGAGATCCTGAAGCTTTCTTT
CDR3: CASSSSDMGDPEAFF
size: many
J: TRBJ1-1
D: -
V: TRBV7-6

DNA: TGTGCCTGGAGTTCCGGGACACTTAGCTACGAGCAGTACTTC
CDR3: CAWSSGTLSYEQYF
size: -
J: TRBJ2-7
D: -
V: TRBV30

DNA: TGTGCCAGCAGTTTAGGACAGGGGGAGTCTCAGCCCCAGCATTTT
CDR3: CASSLGQGESQPQHF
size: few
J: TRBJ1-5
D: TRBD1
V: TRBV27

DNA: TGTGCCAGCAGTACTTCACAGAGCTCTGGAAACACCATATATTTT
CDR3: CASSTSQSSGNTIYF
size: -
J: TRBJ1-3
D: -
V: TRBV6-1

DNA: TGCAGTGCTGTGCGACAGTCCGAAGCTTTCTTT
CDR3: CSAVRQSEAFF
size: many
J: TRBJ1-1
D: -
V: TRBV20-1

DNA: TGTGCCACCAATATACTAGCGGACCCGCAGGAGACCCAGTACTTC
CDR3: CATNILADPQETQYF
size: many
J: TRBJ2-5
D: TRBD2
V: TRBV2

DNA: TGTGCCAGCAGTTCGCAGCCCTATGGCTACACCTTC
CDR3: CASSSQPYGYTF
size: many
J: TRBJ1-2
D: -
V: TRBV6-5

DNA: TGTGCCAGCAGCCTAGCGCCCACAGATACGCAGTATTTT
CDR3: CASSLAPTDTQYF
size: many
J: TRBJ2-3
D: -
V: TRBV9

DNA: TGTGCCAGCAGCTTGAAGACAGGGACGACTGAAGCTTTCTTT
CDR3: CASSLKTGTTEAFF
size: -
J: TRBJ1-1
D: TRBD1
V: TRBV7-6

DNA: TGTGCCAGCAGGGAGGGACTAGCGTCGGGGAATGAGCAGTTCTTC
CDR3: CASREGLASGNEQFF
size: -
J: TRBJ2-1
D: TRBD2
V: TRBV6-5

DNA: TGTGCCACCCGCTCCTACAATGAGCAGTTCTTC
CDR3: CATRSYNEQFF
size: few
J: TRBJ2-1
D: -
V: TRBV27

DNA: TGTGCCACCAGTGATTTGCGGACCGGGGAGCTGTTTTTT
CDR3: CATSDLRTGELFF
size: many
J: TRBJ2-2
D: -
V: TRBV24-1

DNA: TGTGCCAGCAGCCCCTTCGGGGGGGAAGGGGGGGCCAACGTCCTGACTTTC
CDR3: CASSPFGGEGGANVLTF
size: -
J: TRBJ2-6
D: TRBD2
V: TRBV5-8

DNA: TGTGCCTGGAGCTACACCGGGGTTTCCTACAATGAGCAGTTCTTC
CDR3: CAWSYTGVSYNEQFF
size: -
J: TRBJ2-1
D: -
V: TRBV30

DNA: TGTGCCAGCAGCCCGCGTTTTGGTAACGAGCAGTACTTC
CDR3: CASSPRFGNEQYF
size: many
J: TRBJ2-7
D: -
V: TRBV7-2

DNA: TGTGCCAGCGGGACATCAGCCACAGATACGCAGTATTTT
CDR3: CASGTSATDTQYF
size: many
J: TRBJ2-3
D: -
V: TRBV19

DNA: TGTGCCAGCAGTTACGACAGGGTGGCCACTGAAGCTTTCTTT
CDR3: CASSYDRVATEAFF
size: few
J: TRBJ1-1
D: TRBD1
V: TRBV6-2/TRBV6-3

DNA: TGTGCCAGCAGCATTCAGGGAACTAGCCGAACCTACAATGAGCAGTTCTTC
CDR3: CASSIQGTSRTYNEQFF
size: many
J: TRBJ2-1
D: -
V: TRBV7-6

DNA: TGTGCCAGCACCAGGGATTCAGAGACCCAGTACTTC
CDR3: CASTRDSETQYF
size: many
J: TRBJ2-5
D: -
V: TRBV5-4

DNA: TGTGCCACCAGTCTAGCGGGAGTCTCCTACGAGCAGTACTTC
CDR3: CATSLAGVSYEQYF
size: few
J: TRBJ2-7
D: TRBD2
V: TRBV10-3

DNA: TGTGCCAGCAGATTCAATGCGGGAGTGAATGAGCAGTTCTTC
CDR3: CASRFNAGVNEQFF
size: many
J: TRBJ2-1
D: TRBD2
V: TRBV12-3/TRBV12-4

DNA: TGTGCCAGCAGCCTAAGACGGGGGGAAGAGACCCAGTACTTC
CDR3: CASSLRRGEETQYF
size: many
J: TRBJ2-5
D: -
V: TRBV21-1

DNA: TGTGCCAGCGCAGGGACAGGGAACCAAGAGACCCAGTACTTC
CDR3: CASAGTGNQETQYF
size: many
J: TRBJ2-5
D: TRBD1
V: TRBV25-1

DNA: TGCAGTGCAAACGTCAGGGGGTCTGGAACTGAAGCTTTCTTT
CDR3: CSANVRGSGTEAFF
size: -
J: TRBJ1-1
D: TRBD1
V: TRBV20-1

DNA: TGTGCCAGCAGCGTACGACAGTACACTGAAGCTTTCTTT
CDR3: CASSVRQYTEAFF
size: -
J: TRBJ1-1
D: -
V: TRBV9

DNA: TGCAGCGTTTTCCGCAATGAGCAGTTCTTC
CDR3: CSVFRNEQFF
size: few
J: TRBJ2-1
D: -
V: TRBV29-1

DNA: TGTGCCAGCCCTCCGGGCCCTAGCTCTGGGGCCAACGTCCTGACTTTC
CDR3: CASPPGPSSGANVLTF
size: few
J: TRBJ2-6
D: -
V: TRBV7-9

DNA: TGTGCCACCAGTGACCCAGCGGGAGAAAAATACAATGAGCAGTTCTTC
CDR3: CATSDPAGEKYNEQFF
size: -
J: TRBJ2-1
D: TRBD2
V: TRBV24-1

DNA: TGTGCCAGCAGCTTTGGGGTATCAAACTTCCAAGAGACCCAGTACTTC
CDR3: CASSFGVSNFQETQYF
size: few
J: TRBJ2-5
D: -
V: TRBV7-9

DNA: TGCGCCAGCAGCTTGGATGCGGGGGAAAGTCATGGCTACACCTTC
CDR3: CASSLDAGESHGYTF
size: many
J: TRBJ1-2
D: -
V: TRBV5-1

DNA: TGCGCCAGCAGCCAATCAAGAGCGGGAGGGCCTAAAATTTCCTACGAGCAGTACTTC
CDR3: CASSQSRAGGPKISYEQYF
size: -
J: TRBJ2-7
D: TRBD2
V: TRBV4-3

DNA: TGTGCCAGCAGCTTAGTGGCAGACATAGAGCAGCCCCAGCATTTT
CDR3: CASSLVADIEQPQHF
size: many
J: TRBJ1-5
D: -
V: TRBV7-8

DNA: TGCAGTGGCGAGCGGCGTAGGGACTCCTACGAGCAGTACTTC
CDR3: CSGERRRDSYEQYF
size: many
J: TRBJ2-7
D: -
V: TRBV20-1

DNA: TGTGCCAGCTCACCAGTGCCCCTTCTAGCGGGAGGCTACAATGAGCAGTTCTTC
CDR3: CASSPVPLLAGGYNEQFF
size: many
J: TRBJ2-1
D: TRBD2
V: TRBV18

DNA: TGTGCCTGGAGTGTATTCGCACACGCGAACACCGGGGAGCTGTTTTTT
CDR3: CAWSVFAHANTGELFF
size: many
J: TRBJ2-2
D: -
V: TRBV30

DNA: TGCAGTGCTAGACACGCACTAGAGCAGTTCTTC
CDR3: CSARHALEQFF
size: many
J: TRBJ2-1
D: -
V: TRBV20-1

DNA: TGTGCCAGCAGCTGGGGGGGCAGGGCTAACACTGAAGCTTTCTTT
CDR3: CASSWGGRANTEAFF
size: -
J: TRBJ1-1
D: -
V: TRBV5-4

DNA: TGCGCCAGCAGCCAGAAGTGGACAGGGGGCCAGGGGGATGAAAAACTGTTTTTT
CDR3: CASSQKWTGGQGDEKLFF
size: -
J: TRBJ1-4
D: TRBD1
V: TRBV4-3